These T cell receptor beta chains were read from a single sample in a study of cytomegalovirus exposure and HLA in healthy donors. Method: immunoSEQ multiplex PCR; TCRdb's copy keeps in-frame clones and lacks some. The data contain about 93,000 clones, 82% of them singletons. Sequenced: PBMCs. The source is a man aged 45-65 years in good health and CMV-seronegative. Each CDR3 is given with its conserved first and last residue. Each record gives: D gene, clone size, J gene, V gene, CDR3 protein, CDR3 DNA. The D gene is left open where the match is weak. Rows give clone size only sometimes, using once, few, many, or a class for an expanded clone.

. . TRBJ1-1 TRBV29-1 CSGWGETEAFF TGCAGCGGGTGGGGGGAGACTGAAGCTTTCTTT
TRBD2 . TRBJ2-1 TRBV7-6 CASSPTSGRLSSYNEQFF TGTGCCAGCAGTCCGACTAGCGGGAGGTTGAGCTCCTACAATGAGCAGTTCTTC
TRBD2 . TRBJ2-3 TRBV7-9 CASSRGGVEDTQYF TGTGCCAGCAGCCGCGGGGGGGTTGAAGATACGCAGTATTTT
TRBD2 once TRBJ2-1 TRBV19 CASSIASGRPSYNEQFF TGTGCCAGTAGTATAGCGAGCGGGAGACCCTCCTACAATGAGCAGTTCTTC
TRBD1 . TRBJ1-5 TRBV4-1 CASSPNSQGVSNQPQHF TGCGCCAGCAGCCCAAACTCACAGGGGGTTAGCAATCAGCCCCAGCATTTT
. once TRBJ2-5 TRBV28 CASSPGQQETQYF TGTGCCAGCAGTCCCGGACAGCAAGAGACCCAGTACTTC
TRBD1 . TRBJ2-1 TRBV4-2 CASSQEQGTNEQFF TGTGCCAGCAGCCAAGAACAGGGGACCAATGAGCAGTTCTTC
TRBD2 . TRBJ2-1 TRBV4-3 CASSQDFNVAGRDEQFF TGCGCCAGCAGCCAAGATTTCAATGTAGCGGGCCGCGATGAGCAGTTCTTC
. . TRBJ2-7 TRBV19 CASMSGVRGEQYF TGTGCCAGTATGTCCGGGGTCCGGGGCGAGCAGTACTTC
. . TRBJ2-1 TRBV30 CAWSVDQGSTVRIEQFF TGTGCCTGGAGTGTTGATCAGGGGTCAACGGTCAGGATTGAGCAGTTCTTC
TRBD1 . TRBJ1-2 TRBV6-1 CASRGTGTNYGYTF TGTGCCAGCAGAGGGACAGGGACTAACTATGGCTACACCTTC
TRBD1 many TRBJ1-1 TRBV29-1 CSVEQGGSEAFF TGCAGCGTTGAGCAGGGGGGTAGCGAAGCTTTCTTT
TRBD1 . TRBJ2-7 TRBV5-1 CASSLEGAPTYEQYF TGCGCCAGCAGCTTGGAGGGGGCCCCTACCTACGAGCAGTACTTC
TRBD1 . TRBJ1-2 TRBV4-1 CASSQNDRGSYGYTF TGCGCCAGCAGCCAAAACGACAGGGGGAGCTATGGCTACACCTTC
. . TRBJ2-3 TRBV29-1 CSVELGALGDTQYF TGCAGCGTTGAATTGGGGGCCCTAGGAGATACGCAGTATTTT
. . TRBJ2-1 TRBV7-9 CASSLAGKRGFF TGTGCCAGCAGCTTAGCGGGGAAAAGGGGGTTCTTC
TRBD1 once TRBJ1-4 TRBV5-1 CASSWGTGEGEKLFF TGCGCCAGCAGCTGGGGGACAGGGGAAGGGGAAAAACTGTTTTTT
TRBD2 . TRBJ2-7 TRBV11-2 CASSLAFASGEQYF TGTGCCAGCAGCTTAGCCTTCGCTAGCGGCGAGCAGTACTTC
. . TRBJ2-3 TRBV7-9 CSSSLGGAAGSLEGQYF TGTTCCAGCAGCTTGGGCGGCGCGGCGGGGAGTCTAGAGGGGCAGTATTTT
TRBD1 once TRBJ2-2 TRBV6-1 CASSQGQGGTGELFF TGTGCCAGCAGTCAAGGACAGGGGGGGACCGGGGAGCTGTTTTTT
TRBD2 . TRBJ2-7 TRBV4-1 CASSPQWTSGTYEQYF TGCGCCAGCAGCCCACAATGGACTAGCGGGACCTACGAGCAGTACTTC
. once TRBJ2-3 TRBV28 CASSPPGVDTQYF TGTGCCAGCAGTCCACCGGGGGTGGATACGCAGTATTTT
. . TRBJ2-3 TRBV7-9 CASSPLGRAGSTDTQYF TGTGCCAGCAGCCCGCTTGGTCGGGCAGGGAGCACAGATACGCAGTATTTT
TRBD1 . TRBJ1-1 TRBV7-9 CASSLGPGQLLEAFF TGTGCCAGCAGCTTGGGGCCGGGACAGTTACTCGAAGCTTTCTTT
. . TRBJ2-2 TRBV4-2 CASSQALDTGELFF TGTGCCAGCAGCCAAGCTCTAGACACCGGGGAGCTGTTTTTT
TRBD1 . TRBJ1-2 TRBV7-2 CASSLGQGDGYTF TGTGCCAGCAGCCTCGGACAGGGGGACGGCTACACCTTC
TRBD1 few TRBJ2-7 TRBV4-1 CASRGPGTGGWHEQYF TGCGCCAGCCGCGGCCCAGGGACAGGGGGGTGGCACGAGCAGTACTTC
. . TRBJ2-5 TRBV29-1 CSVRRLLSQETQYF TGCAGCGTTCGCCGTTTACTATCCCAAGAGACCCAGTACTTC
TRBD2 . TRBJ2-1 TRBV7-2 CASSLSVASGGTKQFF TGTGCCAGCAGCTTATCAGTGGCTAGCGGGGGGACAAAGCAGTTCTTC
. . TRBJ2-3 TRBV29-1 CSVGRGANGDTQYF TGCAGCGTTGGCCGTGGGGCTAACGGAGATACGCAGTATTTT
. . TRBJ2-7 TRBV2 CASSENTGNEQYF TGTGCCAGCAGCGAAAACACAGGTAACGAGCAGTACTTC
TRBD1 . TRBJ2-5 TRBV28 CASSSQDRGGTQYF TGTGCCAGCAGTTCCCAGGACAGGGGGGGGACCCAGTACTTC
TRBD1 . TRBJ1-3 TRBV19 CASNKGASGNTIYF TGTGCCAGTAATAAGGGGGCCTCTGGAAACACCATATATTTT
. . TRBJ1-3 TRBV5-4 CASSRTATTSGNTIYF TGTGCCAGCAGCAGGACAGCAACTACTTCTGGAAACACCATATATTTT
TRBD2 . TRBJ2-7 TRBV19 CASSTRTSGRAPEQYF TGTGCCAGTAGTACAAGGACTAGCGGGAGGGCTCCCGAGCAGTACTTC
. . TRBJ2-6 TRBV9 CASSADRDSGANVLTF TGTGCCAGCAGCGCGGACCGGGACTCTGGGGCCAACGTCCTGACTTTC
TRBD1 . TRBJ2-1 TRBV27 CASSPGWDRGVNEQFF TGTGCCAGCAGTCCGGGATGGGACAGGGGTGTCAATGAGCAGTTCTTC
. . TRBJ2-2 TRBV9 CASSVGGRGELFF TGTGCCAGCAGCGTAGGAGGCCGCGGGGAGCTGTTTTTT
TRBD1 . TRBJ1-4 TRBV4-3 CASSLIDRGGQEKLFF TGCGCCAGCAGCCTGATCGACAGGGGAGGACAGGAAAAACTGTTTTTT
. . TRBJ1-1 TRBV23-1 CASSQSFGSEAFF TGCGCCAGCAGTCAATCTTTCGGGTCTGAAGCTTTCTTT
. few TRBJ2-1 TRBV4-2 CASSQDSRGTYNEQFF TGTGCCAGCAGCCAAGATAGCAGGGGTACTTACAATGAGCAGTTCTTC
TRBD2 . TRBJ2-7 TRBV5-4 CASSQQSGRDEQYF TGTGCCAGCAGCCAGCAGAGCGGGAGGGACGAGCAGTACTTC
TRBD2 few TRBJ2-3 TRBV29-1 CSVGLAGRQYF TGCAGCGTGGGACTAGCGGGAAGGCAGTATTTT
. . TRBJ1-2 TRBV2 CASMARPGDLSYGYTF TGTGCCAGCATGGCCCGCCCTGGGGACTTGTCCTATGGCTACACCTTC
. . TRBJ2-1 TRBV6-6 CASSLLASLYNEQFF TGTGCCAGCAGTCTACTAGCCTCCCTTTACAATGAGCAGTTCTTC
. . TRBJ1-4 TRBV7-9 CASSLGSGIEKLFF TGTGCCAGCAGCTTAGGATCGGGGATAGAAAAACTGTTTTTT
. . TRBJ2-3 TRBV11-3 CASSLDHLADTQYF TGTGCCAGCAGCTTAGATCACCTAGCAGATACGCAGTATTTT
TRBD1 . TRBJ2-5 TRBV6-6 CASSPWAGGETQYF TGTGCCAGCAGTCCCTGGGCAGGGGGAGAGACCCAGTACTTC
. few TRBJ1-3 TRBV7-2 CASSLVGGTFSGNTIYF TGTGCCAGCAGCTTAGTCGGGGGAACGTTCTCTGGAAACACCATATATTTT
. . TRBJ2-6 TRBV28 CASSSAGSGANVLTF TGTGCCAGCAGTTCGGCGGGCTCTGGGGCCAACGTCCTGACTTTC
TRBD1 once TRBJ2-2 TRBV28 CASSTGGGTGELFF TGTGCCAGCAGTACAGGGGGTGGCACCGGGGAGCTGTTTTTT
TRBD1 once TRBJ1-1 TRBV19 CASSRRTGADTEAFF TGTGCCAGTAGTCGGCGGACAGGGGCGGACACTGAAGCTTTCTTT
TRBD1 . TRBJ2-5 TRBV6-5 CASSHDRGWETQYF TGTGCCAGCAGTCACGACAGGGGCTGGGAGACCCAGTACTTC
TRBD1 once TRBJ2-1 TRBV11-1 CASSPHGTGGYNEQFF TGTGCCAGCAGCCCCCACGGGACAGGGGGATACAATGAGCAGTTCTTC
. . TRBJ2-1 TRBV7-6 CASSLVWRGGGEQFF TGTGCCAGCAGCTTAGTATGGCGGGGAGGCGGTGAGCAGTTCTTC